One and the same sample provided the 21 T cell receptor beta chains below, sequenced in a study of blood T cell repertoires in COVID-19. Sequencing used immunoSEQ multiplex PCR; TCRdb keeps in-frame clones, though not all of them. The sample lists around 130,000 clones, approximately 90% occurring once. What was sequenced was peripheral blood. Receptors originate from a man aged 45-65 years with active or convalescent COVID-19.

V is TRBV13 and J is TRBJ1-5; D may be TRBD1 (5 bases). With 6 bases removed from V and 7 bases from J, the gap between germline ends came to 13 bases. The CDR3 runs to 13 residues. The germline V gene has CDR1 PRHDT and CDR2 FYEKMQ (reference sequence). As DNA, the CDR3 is TGTGCCAGCAGTTCCGGGACTGGGCAGCCCCAGCATTTT. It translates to CASSSGTGQPQHF.

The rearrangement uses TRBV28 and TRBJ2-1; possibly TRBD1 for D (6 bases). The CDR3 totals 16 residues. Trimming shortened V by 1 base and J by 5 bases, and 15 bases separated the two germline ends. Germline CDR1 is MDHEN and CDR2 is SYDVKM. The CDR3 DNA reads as TGTGCCAGCAGTTTATTGGGGCAGGGGAAGGACAATGAGCAGTTCTTC. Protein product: CASSLLGQGKDNEQFF.

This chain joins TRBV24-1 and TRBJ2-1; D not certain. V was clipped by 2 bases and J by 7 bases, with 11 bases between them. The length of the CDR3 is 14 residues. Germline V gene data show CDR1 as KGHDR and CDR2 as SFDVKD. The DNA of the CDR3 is TGTGCCACCAGTGATTCCTCCTCCGTGAATGAGCAGTTCTTC. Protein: CATSDSSSVNEQFF.

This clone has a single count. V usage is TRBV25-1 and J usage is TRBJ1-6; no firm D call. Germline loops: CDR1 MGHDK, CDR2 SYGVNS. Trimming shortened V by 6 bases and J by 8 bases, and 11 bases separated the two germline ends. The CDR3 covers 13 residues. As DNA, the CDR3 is TGTGCCAGCAGGGGAGTAAGGGATTCACCCCTCCACTTT. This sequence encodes CASRGVRDSPLHF.

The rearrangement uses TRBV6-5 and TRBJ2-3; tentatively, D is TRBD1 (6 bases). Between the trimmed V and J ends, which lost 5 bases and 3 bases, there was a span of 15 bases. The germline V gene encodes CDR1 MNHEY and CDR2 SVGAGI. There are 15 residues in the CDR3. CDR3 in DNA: TGTGCCAGCAGTATGACAGGCCAGGGGACAGATACGCAGTATTTT. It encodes CASSMTGQGTDTQYF.

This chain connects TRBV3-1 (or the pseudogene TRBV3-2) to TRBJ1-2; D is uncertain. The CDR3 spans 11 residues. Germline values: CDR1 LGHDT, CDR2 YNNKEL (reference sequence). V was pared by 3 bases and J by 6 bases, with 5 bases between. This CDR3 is CASSQANGYTF. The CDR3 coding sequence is TGTGCCAGCAGCCAGGCCAATGGCTACACCTTC.

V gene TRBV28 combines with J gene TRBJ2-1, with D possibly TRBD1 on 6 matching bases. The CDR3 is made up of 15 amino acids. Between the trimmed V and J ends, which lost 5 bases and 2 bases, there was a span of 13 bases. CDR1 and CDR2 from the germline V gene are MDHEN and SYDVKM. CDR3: CASSPPTGTYNEQFF. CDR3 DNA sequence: TGTGCCAGCAGTCCCCCGACAGGTACCTACAATGAGCAGTTCTTC. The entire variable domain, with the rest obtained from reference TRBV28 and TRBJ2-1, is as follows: DVKVTQSSRYLVKRTGEKVFLECVQDMDHENMFWYRQDPGLGLRLIYFSYDVKMKEKGDIPEGYSVSREKKERFSLILESASTNQTSMYLCASSPPTGTYNEQFFGPGTRLTVL.

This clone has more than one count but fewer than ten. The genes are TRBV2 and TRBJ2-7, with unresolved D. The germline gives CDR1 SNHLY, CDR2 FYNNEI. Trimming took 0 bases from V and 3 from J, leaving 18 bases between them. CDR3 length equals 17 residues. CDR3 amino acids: CASSEAGRRDAFYEQYF. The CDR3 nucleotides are TGTGCCAGCAGTGAAGCTGGTCGCCGCGATGCGTTCTACGAGCAGTACTTC.

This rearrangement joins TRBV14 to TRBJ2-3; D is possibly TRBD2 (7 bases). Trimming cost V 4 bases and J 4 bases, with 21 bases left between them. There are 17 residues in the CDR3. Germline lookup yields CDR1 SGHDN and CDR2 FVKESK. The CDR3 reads CASSPRGLSSVADTQYF. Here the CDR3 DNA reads TGTGCCAGCAGCCCCAGGGGACTATCTTCGGTTGCAGATACGCAGTATTTT.

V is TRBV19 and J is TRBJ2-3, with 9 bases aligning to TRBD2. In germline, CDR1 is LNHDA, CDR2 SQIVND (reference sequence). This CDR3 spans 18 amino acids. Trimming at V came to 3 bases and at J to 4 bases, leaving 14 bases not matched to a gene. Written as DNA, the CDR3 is TGTGCCAGTAGTATCCGGTCGGGTAGCGGGAGTGTGTCAGATACGCAGTATTTT. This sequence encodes CASSIRSGSGSVSDTQYF.

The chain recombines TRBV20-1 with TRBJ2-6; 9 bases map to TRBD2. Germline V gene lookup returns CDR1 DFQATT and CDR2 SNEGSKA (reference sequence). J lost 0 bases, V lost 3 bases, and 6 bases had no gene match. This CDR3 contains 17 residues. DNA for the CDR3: TGCAGTGCTAGTAGGGCTAGCGGGACCTCTGGGGCCAACGTCCTGACTTTC. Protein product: CSASRASGTSGANVLTF.

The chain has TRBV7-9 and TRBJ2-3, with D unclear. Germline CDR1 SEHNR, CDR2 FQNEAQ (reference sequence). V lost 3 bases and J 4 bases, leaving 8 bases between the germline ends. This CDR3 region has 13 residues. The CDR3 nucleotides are TGTGCCAGCAGCTTCAGCGTGGCAGATACGCAGTATTTT. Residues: CASSFSVADTQYF.

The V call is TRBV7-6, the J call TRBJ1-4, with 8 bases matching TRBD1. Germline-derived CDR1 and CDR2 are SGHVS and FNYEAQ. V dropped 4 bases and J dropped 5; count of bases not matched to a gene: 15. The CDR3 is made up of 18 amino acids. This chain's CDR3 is CASSSSLVAGGLNEKLFF. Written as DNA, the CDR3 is TGTGCCAGCAGCTCCAGCTTGGTCGCAGGGGGCTTAAATGAAAAACTGTTTTTT.

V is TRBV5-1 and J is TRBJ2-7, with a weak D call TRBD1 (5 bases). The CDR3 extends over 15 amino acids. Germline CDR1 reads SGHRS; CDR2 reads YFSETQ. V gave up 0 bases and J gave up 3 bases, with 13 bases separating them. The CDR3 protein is CASSLVQGLYYEQYF. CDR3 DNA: TGCGCCAGCAGCTTGGTCCAGGGTTTGTACTACGAGCAGTACTTC.

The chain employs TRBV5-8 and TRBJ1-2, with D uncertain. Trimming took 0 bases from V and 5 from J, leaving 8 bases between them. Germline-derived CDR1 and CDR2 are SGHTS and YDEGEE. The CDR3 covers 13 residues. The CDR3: CASSLERLYGYTF. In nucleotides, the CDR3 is TGTGCCAGCAGCTTGGAACGGTTGTATGGCTACACCTTC.

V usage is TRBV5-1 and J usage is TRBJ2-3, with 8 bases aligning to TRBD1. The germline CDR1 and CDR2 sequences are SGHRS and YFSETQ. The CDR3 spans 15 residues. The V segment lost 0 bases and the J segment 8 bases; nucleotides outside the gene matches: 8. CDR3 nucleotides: TGCGCCAGCAGCTTGGGATTTGGACAGGGTAGTACGCAGTATTTT. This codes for CASSLGFGQGSTQYF. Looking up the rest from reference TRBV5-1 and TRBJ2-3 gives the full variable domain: KAGVTQTPRYLIKTRGQQVTLSCSPISGHRSVSWYQQTPGQGLQFLFEYFSETQRNKGNFPGRFSGRQFSNSRSEMNVSTLELGDSALYLCASSLGFGQGSTQYFGPGTRLTVL.

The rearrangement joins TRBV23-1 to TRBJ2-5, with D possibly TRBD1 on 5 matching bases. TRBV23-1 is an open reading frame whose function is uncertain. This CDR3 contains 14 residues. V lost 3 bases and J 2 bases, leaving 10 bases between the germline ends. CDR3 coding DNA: TGCGCCAGCAGTCATCCAGGGAAACAAGAGACCCAGTACTTC. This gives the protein CASSHPGKQETQYF.

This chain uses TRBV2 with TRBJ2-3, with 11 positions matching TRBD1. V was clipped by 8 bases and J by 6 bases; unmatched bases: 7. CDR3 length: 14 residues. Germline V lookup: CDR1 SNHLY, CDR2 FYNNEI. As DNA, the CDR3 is TGTGCCAGCCAGGGACAGGGGGTTTGGGATACGCAGTATTTT. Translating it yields CASQGQGVWDTQYF.

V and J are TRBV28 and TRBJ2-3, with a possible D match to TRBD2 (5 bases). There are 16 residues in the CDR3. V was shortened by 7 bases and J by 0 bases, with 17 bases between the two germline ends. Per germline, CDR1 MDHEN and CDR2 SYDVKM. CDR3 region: CASIGEHKLSTDTQYF. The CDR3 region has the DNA TGTGCCAGCATCGGGGAACACAAGCTTAGCACAGATACGCAGTATTTT.

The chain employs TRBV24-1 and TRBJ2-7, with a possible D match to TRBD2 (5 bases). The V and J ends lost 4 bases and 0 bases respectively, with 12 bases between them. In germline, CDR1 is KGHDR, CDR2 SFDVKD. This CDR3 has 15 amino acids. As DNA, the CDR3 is TGTGCCACCAGTGACCCTGCCGGGGACTCCTACGAGCAGTACTTC. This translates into CATSDPAGDSYEQYF.

Here the CDR3 reads CASSESTGLTGNTIYF. The CDR3 DNA reads TGCGCCAGCAGTGAGTCGACTGGCCTGACTGGAAACACCATATATTTT. This chain links TRBV10-1 with TRBJ1-3, with D unresolved. Germline V gives CDR1 WNHNN, CDR2 SYGVQD (reference sequence). The ends were cut back, 0 bases at V and 2 bases at J, with 11 bases in the middle. This CDR3 is 16 amino acids long.